This section outlines one T cell receptor (beta chain) sequence together with its context. V was pared by 3 bases and J by 3 bases, with 14 bases between. Germline V gives CDR1 SGHRS, CDR2 YFSETQ. The length of the CDR3 is 15 residues. The data derive from a study of cytomegalovirus exposure and HLA in healthy donors. Study-wide context: An early data release held some 89 million unique TCRs from HLA-typed donors.

Samples came from healthy bone marrow donors. PCR involved 60 Vbeta and 13 Jbeta primers. Some clones are missing from TCRdb's copy, which holds only in-frame ones; the method was immunoSEQ multiplex PCR. The table has about 130,000 clones, around 74% seen once. The chain employs TRBV5-1 and TRBJ2-3, with D perhaps matching TRBD2 (5 bases). The receptor was isolated from a woman in her fifties or sixties in good health and CMV-seropositive. Sequencing was performed on PBMCs. The CDR3 nucleotides read TGCGCCAGCAGCTCCCGGGATCCCAGGACAGATACGCAGTATTTT. The encoded protein is CASSSRDPRTDTQYF. Using reference TRBV5-1 and TRBJ2-3 for the parts outside the CDR3, the full variable domain is KAGVTQTPRYLIKTRGQQVTLSCSPISGHRSVSWYQQTPGQGLQFLFEYFSETQRNKGNFPGRFSGRQFSNSRSEMNVSTLELGDSALYLCASSSRDPRTDTQYFGPGTRLTVL.